This TCR beta chain was recorded in a study of control samples from healthy donors and cancer patients. The CDR3 is made up of 14 amino acids. V was trimmed by 5 bases and J by 8 bases, leaving 15 bases between them. Germline lookup yields CDR1 MNHEY and CDR2 SVGAGI. Data came from immunoSEQ multiplex PCR; TCRdb stores just in-frame clones and leaves some out. Seen here are about 120,000 clones, roughly 93% observed once, and the top ten hold around 2.5%. The receptor was derived from a man younger than 40 in good health. V usage is TRBV6-5 and J usage is TRBJ1-4; D unclear. Sequencing input: blood. This CDR3 is CASSPGGLREKLFF. The CDR3 DNA reads TGTGCCAGCAGTCCAGGCGGATTAAGGGAAAAACTGTTTTTT.